These T cell receptor beta chains were read from a single sample in a study of CXCR3-negative and CXCR3-positive naive CD8 T cells. TCRdb re-called the 5' RACE reads, yielding one record per CDR3 amino acid sequence without DNA. The sample holds around 90,000 distinct CDR3 sequences. Material: naive CXCR3- CD8+ T cells from blood. These receptors all stem from a human donor in good health. Some clones in this sample may be carry-over from other donors' samples. The CDR3 runs from the conserved cysteine through the conserved F or W. Each record gives: V gene, J gene, CDR3 protein.

>TRBV19|TRBJ1-4
CATGGDGYEKLFF
>TRBV13|TRBJ2-7
CASSLAPGPTLYF
>TRBV6-2/TRBV6-3|TRBJ2-1
CASSYSFAAGEPSYNEQFF
>TRBV9|TRBJ2-3
CASSVDSTDTQYF
>TRBV6-5|TRBJ2-7
CASSYSLKAYEQYF
>TRBV5-1|TRBJ2-2
CASSTGLAGGLDAGELFF
>TRBV20-1|TRBJ2-7
CSAPDWTSYEQYF
>TRBV29-1|TRBJ2-1
CSVVGNSYNEQFF
>TRBV29-1|TRBJ2-5
CSVEVAVEEVETQYF
>TRBV20-1|TRBJ2-7
CSWANGYEQYF
>TRBV12-3/TRBV12-4|TRBJ2-5
CASSLAGPETETQYF
>TRBV10-3|TRBJ1-6
CAISTPHRGLNSPLHF
>TRBV5-6|TRBJ2-7
CASSLVGRDEQYF
>TRBV7-3|TRBJ2-1
CASSLIWASSYNEQLF
>TRBV29-1|TRBJ2-5
CSVEESQGKGEVETQYF
>TRBV15|TRBJ1-1
CATSYRRQGPTEAFF
>TRBV7-6|TRBJ2-7
CASSPGQGASYEQYF
>TRBV29-1|TRBJ2-3
CSVRDRTDTQYF
>TRBV11-2|TRBJ2-1
CASSHPPAGGPSFNEQFF
>TRBV27|TRBJ2-7
CASSLSWDLTAYEQYF
>TRBV7-9|TRBJ2-7
CASSADLGQADYEQYF
>TRBV7-2|TRBJ1-6
CASSFASPYNSPLHF
>TRBV28|TRBJ2-5
CASRSQGRGDRETQYF
>TRBV4-1|TRBJ2-5
CASSQDAGTPEAQYF
>TRBV20-1|TRBJ1-2
CSASTTSGVYYGYTF
>TRBV12-3/TRBV12-4|TRBJ1-2
CASSFLGGGHEDGYTF
>TRBV14|TRBJ2-5
CASSPGLAGTQETQYF
>TRBV9|TRBJ2-1
CASDGGYNEQFF
>TRBV29-1|TRBJ2-3
CSVLGTSGVTDTQYF
>TRBV10-1|TRBJ1-2
CASSESLIGGEKDGYTF
>TRBV20-1|TRBJ2-7
CSARGRQVSYEQYF
>TRBV12-3/TRBV12-4|TRBJ2-3
CASSPSNGFTDTQYF
>TRBV7-2|TRBJ2-7
CASSLMTKPYEQYF
>TRBV7-9|TRBJ1-1
CASSFREVDEAFF
>TRBV6-5|TRBJ2-1
CATGGDPYNEQFF
>TRBV12-3/TRBV12-4|TRBJ2-1
CASSPYERSDEQFF
>TRBV10-3|TRBJ2-3
CAIRGGGSYTDTQYF
>TRBV12-3/TRBV12-4|TRBJ1-1
CASRGFGGENTEAFF
>TRBV25-1|TRBJ1-1
CASSEQDTLNTEAFF
>TRBV20-1|TRBJ1-1
CRAKVASGTGDDVNTEAFF
>TRBV6-5|TRBJ2-3
CATGPGGTDTQYF
>TRBV6-5|TRBJ2-2
CASSYSSGDTGELFF
>TRBV5-5|TRBJ2-1
CASSLGQGPYNEQFF
>TRBV14|TRBJ2-3
CASSQRSGSAMADTQYF
>TRBV7-9|TRBJ2-5
CASVKVLLGDVTQYF
>TRBV13|TRBJ2-1
CASSLSTGVYNGQFF
>TRBV20-1|TRBJ2-7
CSARDYSGGEEQYF
>TRBV18|TRBJ2-3
CASSPYRDTEWDTQYF
>TRBV4-3|TRBJ2-1
CASSQDMLAGGREQFF
>TRBV9|TRBJ2-7
CASSVSQGARNEQYF
>TRBV5-1|TRBJ2-1
CASSPAAAGASYNEQFF
>TRBV7-2|TRBJ2-1
CASSGLAGENVEFF
>TRBV6-6|TRBJ2-1
CASSLGTGGGSYNEQFF
>TRBV7-2|TRBJ2-7
CASSLVRTSDEQYF
>TRBV11-3|TRBJ2-3
CASSLPMTDTQYF
>TRBV7-9|TRBJ1-2
CASSFEQGNYGYTF
>TRBV6-2/TRBV6-3|TRBJ1-1
CASSWGTGDTEAFF
>TRBV7-6|TRBJ2-4
CASSIGPGTGVVIQYF
>TRBV29-1|TRBJ2-7
CSVVGWSGEQYF